A selection of T cell receptor beta chains follows, all from one sample in a study of T cell repertoires in cytomegalovirus infection. MiXCR was run by TCRdb on the reads, yielding one entry per CDR3 protein. The sample records 600,000 to 800,000 distinct CDR3 sequences, approximately 25% being singletons. Sequencing was carried out using CD8+ T cells from PBMCs. Receptor source: a human donor in good health (CMV status not recorded). Some clones in this sample may be carry-over from other donors' samples. Both conserved end residues are part of each CDR3. D genes are given only for firm matches. Not all rows give a size; the values are once, few, many and, for expanded clones, a class.

. TRBD2 TRBJ2-1 TRBV5-4 14 TGTGCCAGCAGCTCTCCTCGCGGGGGGGATGAGCAGTTCTTC CASSSPRGGDEQFF
few TRBD1 TRBJ1-2 TRBV29-1 14 TGCAGCGTTGATAAGGACAGGATTAACTATGGCTACACCTTC CSVDKDRINYGYTF
many . TRBJ1-5 TRBV7-2 14 TGTGCCAGCAGCTTCCAGGGGTTTTCTGAGCCCCAGCATTTT CASSFQGFSEPQHF
. TRBD1 TRBJ1-2 TRBV12-3/TRBV12-4 14 TGTGCCAGCAGTTTTGGGGGCGACAGGGATTCCTACACCTTC CASSFGGDRDSYTF
few . TRBJ2-2 TRBV6-2/TRBV6-3 12 TGTGCCGAGGGGAGGAACACCGGGGAGCTGTTTTTT CAEGRNTGELFF
many . TRBJ2-1 TRBV7-2 14 TGTGCCAGCAGCTTAAGACTTGGGGGTGGCGAGCAGTTCTTC CASSLRLGGGEQFF
many . TRBJ2-5 TRBV7-6 17 TGTGCCAGCAGCTTCTTCGCACCCGGACGGAGGGGCGAGACCCAGTACTTC CASSFFAPGRRGETQYF
. TRBD1 TRBJ1-6 TRBV7-2 15 TGTGCCAGCAGCTTAAGTGACAGGGCCGAATCACCCCTCGACTTT CASSLSDRAESPLDF
. . TRBJ1-6 TRBV2 15 TGTGCCAGCAGTGAGGGAGTCCTCCCAGGTTCACCCCTCCACTTT CASSEGVLPGSPLHF
few TRBD2 TRBJ2-1 TRBV7-6 15 TGTGCCAGCAGCTTGCTAGCGGGGGGGGACAATGAGCAGTTCTTC CASSLLAGGDNEQFF
. . TRBJ2-5 TRBV14 16 TGTGCCAGCAGCCCCCCCGGTGCGGGACTTCAAGAGACCCAGTACTTC CASSPPGAGLQETQYF
. TRBD2 TRBJ2-7 TRBV2 15 TGTGCCAGCAGTGCCGTAGCGGGGGGGAGCTACGAGCAGTACTTC CASSAVAGGSYEQYF
many TRBD1 TRBJ1-1 TRBV7-6 17 TGTGCCAGCAGCTTCGGAGGGGGGAGACAGGGGAACACTGAAGCTTTCTTT CASSFGGGRQGNTEAFF
many . TRBJ2-2 TRBV7-6 14 TGTGCCAGCAGCGTGCCGGGGAACACCGGGGAGCTGTTTTTT CASSVPGNTGELFF
. . TRBJ2-5 TRBV29-1 15 TGCAGCGTTGAAGACCTGGAGCCGACCCAAGAGACCCAGTACTTC CSVEDLEPTQETQYF
. TRBD1 TRBJ2-2 TRBV20-1 15 TGCAGTGCTAGGCCCGGACAGGGGGCGAACGGGGAGCTGTTTTTT CSARPGQGANGELFF
. . TRBJ1-5 TRBV4-1 15 TGCGCCAGCAGCTCGAACCTCAGGGAAAATCAGCCCCAGCATTTT CASSSNLRENQPQHF
. . TRBJ1-2 TRBV5-1 15 TGCGCCAGCAGGCCGGATCGGGGCTTTTACTATGGCTACACCTTC CASRPDRGFYYGYTF
. . TRBJ1-5 TRBV10-3 15 TGTGCCATCAACGACGGCCCAGGGAGCAATCAGCCCCAGCATTTT CAINDGPGSNQPQHF
. . TRBJ2-6 TRBV2 18 TGTGCCAGCAGTGAGAAGTTGACATGGTATGGCGGGGCCAACGTCCTGACTTTC CASSEKLTWYGGANVLTF
. . TRBJ1-2 TRBV29-1 12 TGCAGCGTTGCCACCGGGGACTCTGGCTACACCTTC CSVATGDSGYTF
many TRBD2 TRBJ2-1 TRBV7-9 20 TGTGCCAGCAGTTTTCGAGGACTAGCGGGGCGGATCGTAGGATTCAATGAGCAGTTCTTC CASSFRGLAGRIVGFNEQFF
few TRBD1 TRBJ1-4 TRBV20-1 15 TGCAGTGCCCCGTACCGGGACAGCCGGAATGAAAAACTGTTTTTT CSAPYRDSRNEKLFF
. TRBD2 TRBJ2-1 TRBV6-2/TRBV6-3 15 TGTGCCAGCAGTTTAGCGGGGGGGCATAGGGATGAGCAGTTCTTC CASSLAGGHRDEQFF
many . TRBJ1-2 TRBV7-9 13 TGTGCCAGCAGCTCTGACGGGCGGAATGGCTACACCTTC CASSSDGRNGYTF
few TRBD1 TRBJ1-3 TRBV12-5 14 TGTGCTAGTGGTTCCCCGGACAGGGAGTACACCATATATTTT CASGSPDREYTIYF
. . TRBJ2-3 TRBV27 14 TGTGCCAGCAGTATCGGGTCTAGCACAGATACGCAGTATTTT CASSIGSSTDTQYF
. . TRBJ2-5 TRBV7-9 13 TGTGCCAGCAGCTCCCCCAGGGTGGAGACCCAGTACTTC CASSSPRVETQYF
many TRBD1 TRBJ2-1 TRBV28 17 TGTGCCACCCGGGGACAGGACACGGTCGGGCCCGACAATGAGCAGTTCTTC CATRGQDTVGPDNEQFF
. . TRBJ2-1 TRBV10-3 15 TGTGCCATCAGTGAGGGGGCAGGACCCCCCGATGAGCAGTTCTTC CAISEGAGPPDEQFF
. . TRBJ1-1 TRBV19 15 TGTGCCAGTAGTATAGAGGCCCTCCCGAACACTGAAGCTTTCTTT CASSIEALPNTEAFF